These T cell receptor beta chains were read from a single sample in a study of CXCR3-negative and CXCR3-positive naive CD8 T cells. TCRdb reprocessed the 5' RACE reads and keeps a single row for each CDR3 protein, giving no DNA. The sample totals 130,000 to 150,000 distinct CDR3 sequences. The sequenced sample consisted of naive CXCR3+ CD8+ T cells from blood. These receptors were collected from a human donor in good health. Some clones in this sample may be carry-over from other donors' samples. Both conserved end residues are part of each CDR3.

V gene: TRBV19
J gene: TRBJ2-7
CDR3 protein: CASSTRQGFAYEQYF

V gene: TRBV7-7
J gene: TRBJ2-1
CDR3 protein: CASSLDNEQFF

V gene: TRBV14
J gene: TRBJ2-5
CDR3 protein: CASSQFQRGLQETQYF

V gene: TRBV15
J gene: TRBJ2-7
CDR3 protein: CATSTGESPYEQYF

V gene: TRBV2
J gene: TRBJ2-1
CDR3 protein: CASSEEIGGPYNEQFF

V gene: TRBV19
J gene: TRBJ2-7
CDR3 protein: CASSMGQNYEQYF

V gene: TRBV6-6
J gene: TRBJ2-2
CDR3 protein: CASSYYANTGELFF

V gene: TRBV7-9
J gene: TRBJ1-2
CDR3 protein: CASSFPLVVKNGYTF

V gene: TRBV4-1
J gene: TRBJ2-1
CDR3 protein: CASSSKTTGTGAYNEQFF

V gene: TRBV7-8
J gene: TRBJ2-7
CDR3 protein: CASSFGEWTYEQYF

V gene: TRBV7-6
J gene: TRBJ2-7
CDR3 protein: CASSSGTTQGEQYF

V gene: TRBV20-1
J gene: TRBJ1-1
CDR3 protein: CSAEYIPGQGATEAFF

V gene: TRBV28
J gene: TRBJ1-2
CDR3 protein: CATGDRGLFDYGYTF

V gene: TRBV28
J gene: TRBJ2-7
CDR3 protein: CASTPTESNSYEQYF

V gene: TRBV6-2/TRBV6-3
J gene: TRBJ2-7
CDR3 protein: CASSGLGAYEQYF

V gene: TRBV27
J gene: TRBJ2-6
CDR3 protein: CASSPRASGANVLTF

V gene: TRBV28
J gene: TRBJ2-7
CDR3 protein: CASYLGAGSYEQYF

V gene: TRBV21-1
J gene: TRBJ2-7
CDR3 protein: CASSYDRRTPYEQYF

V gene: TRBV5-1
J gene: TRBJ2-7
CDR3 protein: CASSLGTDGYEQYF

V gene: TRBV20-1
J gene: TRBJ2-5
CDR3 protein: CSARVWETTQETQYF

V gene: TRBV7-6
J gene: TRBJ2-7
CDR3 protein: CASSLGTPPTYEQYF

V gene: TRBV27
J gene: TRBJ1-1
CDR3 protein: CASSAWDAGTEAFF

V gene: TRBV5-1
J gene: TRBJ2-7
CDR3 protein: CASSLDRGRSYEQYF

V gene: TRBV29-1
J gene: TRBJ2-7
CDR3 protein: CSVEMAGGNYEQYF

V gene: TRBV2
J gene: TRBJ2-1
CDR3 protein: CASSASGPASYNEQFF

V gene: TRBV5-1
J gene: TRBJ2-7
CDR3 protein: CASRTGSSREQYF

V gene: TRBV7-9
J gene: TRBJ2-1
CDR3 protein: CASSTNPGQLNEQFF

V gene: TRBV20-1
J gene: TRBJ2-1
CDR3 protein: CSARGLSGGVDEQFF

V gene: TRBV9
J gene: TRBJ2-7
CDR3 protein: CASSVSGQGNYEQYF

V gene: TRBV5-8
J gene: TRBJ2-7
CDR3 protein: CASSLAPDLTYEQYF

V gene: TRBV20-1
J gene: TRBJ2-7
CDR3 protein: CSADGGGTASYEQYF

V gene: TRBV20-1
J gene: TRBJ2-3
CDR3 protein: CSAKTGASTDTQYF

V gene: TRBV28
J gene: TRBJ2-1
CDR3 protein: CAIGQVLSGSFLWENEQFF

V gene: TRBV15
J gene: TRBJ2-7
CDR3 protein: CATSRDRGHGALPYF

V gene: TRBV21-1
J gene: TRBJ2-7
CDR3 protein: CASSPPREQYF

V gene: TRBV5-5
J gene: TRBJ2-3
CDR3 protein: CASSFIGTASPSTDTQYF

V gene: TRBV15
J gene: TRBJ2-3
CDR3 protein: CATSRDLGTDTQYF

V gene: TRBV29-1
J gene: TRBJ2-5
CDR3 protein: CSQRSGRDETQYF